The present entry profiles one T cell receptor (beta chain) with its context. Its recognized antigen is unknown. Base qualities were left out, and no much larger clone turns up one base away. The data are from a study of OX40 agonist ivuxolimab in advanced cancers. Regarding the research as a whole: Ivuxolimab was a fully human IgG2 agonistic monoclonal antibody targeting the costimulatory receptor OX40 (CD134). Intravenous ivuxolimab was administered to patients every 2 weeks at six dose levels: 0.01, 0.1, 0.3, 1.5, 3 and 10 mg/kg. Among the roughly 54 dose-escalation patients, around 19 had hepatocellular carcinoma, about 15 melanoma, 9 renal cell carcinoma and 9 head and neck cancer. The dose-escalation cohort was roughly 87% male with a mean age of approximately 60 years, ranging from roughly 23 to 90. Patients were allowed to have had prior anti-PD-1, anti-PD-L1 or anti-CTLA-4 therapy, and more than 30% of the dose-escalation patients had previously received checkpoint inhibitors. Three dose-escalation patients achieved partial responses, one with hepatocellular carcinoma and two with cutaneous melanoma. Peripheral TCRbeta sequencing was intended to test whether TCR sequence diversity was altered and clonal T-cell expansion was caused by ivuxolimab. The paper covers the monotherapy dose-escalation part of the phase I ivuxolimab trial, which included N = 52 patients.

CDR1 and CDR2, per the germline V gene, are KGHSH and LQKENI. From cysteine to phenylalanine, the CDR3 is 17 amino acids long. Just CDR3 DNA is preserved here, 51 bases in frame from base 1. From V the trimming removes 2 bases and from J it removes 0 bases, while the gene matches leave 5 bases of the junction unaccounted for. The trial excluded patients who had a history of autoimmune disease or who were on systemic immunosuppression. Peripheral blood for TCR sequencing was collected from all dose cohorts at baseline, on cycle 4 day 1, and on cycle 7 day 1. The samples were drawn from a first-in-human, open-label, multicenter phase I dose-escalation trial of ivuxolimab. Adults with locally advanced or metastatic melanoma, renal cell carcinoma, hepatocellular carcinoma or head and neck squamous cell carcinoma were enrolled in the trial. Before TCR sequencing, CD4+ T cells and CD8+ T cells were sorted from peripheral blood as separate populations.

On the study overall, not on this receptor specifically: Which antigens the clonally expanded peripheral T cells were specific for was not determined. At doses of 0.1 to 3.0 mg/kg, clonal expansion of both CD4+ and CD8+ blood T cells was observed from baseline to week 6. In partial responders in the 0.1-3.0 mg/kg groups, normalized peripheral clonal expansion was found to be among the lowest, especially among CD8+ T cells. Low levels of normalized T-cell clonal expansion were also seen in some nonresponding patients. On average, CD8+ T cells showed more expanded clones than CD4+ T cells after ivuxolimab.

To sequence the TCRbeta CDR3 region, genomic DNA was isolated from the sorted cells. The immunoSEQ Assay was used for sequencing of TCRbeta CDR3 regions. The clones in this table, taken by TCRdb from immuneACCESS, are in-frame only. Not every clone is retained; where verified, under half of the shortfall comes from an unresolved V gene, and the cause of the rest is unknown. The sample yields 95,000 to 100,000 clones; roughly 88% were counted once. The ten largest make up around 1.5% of the sample. The receptor chain draws on TRBV18 and TRBJ1-4; 8 bases in the middle match TRBD1. The source material was CD4+ or CD8+ T cells sorted from blood, sampled in a trial of the OX40 agonist ivuxolimab. The clonotype originates from an adult with an advanced solid tumor such as melanoma, head and neck, liver or kidney cancer. The CDR3 is CASSPWTGRSTNEKLFF. In nucleotides, the sequence is TGTGCCAGCTCACCATGGACAGGGAGGTCAACTAATGAAAAACTGTTTTTT.